These T cell receptor beta chains were read from a single sample in a study of blood T cells in healthy people across ages. TCRdb called the 5' RACE reads again in MiXCR, with one record for every CDR3 protein. The sample yields over 950,000 distinct CDR3 sequences, roughly 51% seen once. Sequencing was carried out using blood. These receptors came from a woman aged 60-75 years in good health. Both conserved end residues are part of each CDR3. A D gene is named only where the DNA matches it firmly. Some rows have no size entry. The others give once, few or many, or a class for an expanded clone.

TRBJ2-7,TRBV4-1,few,NA,TGCGCCAGCAGCGGGTCTGGCAGCGCCTTAAACGAGCAGTACTTC,CASSGSGSALNEQYF
TRBJ1-2,TRBV18,few,TRBD1,TGTGCCAGCTCACCCCAGGGGGAGTATGGCTACACCTTC,CASSPQGEYGYTF
TRBJ2-3,TRBV6-2/TRBV6-3,NA,NA,TGTGCCAGCAGTTACCCAGGATTCGGAGATACACAGTATTTT,CASSYPGFGDTQYF
TRBJ2-5,TRBV7-9,NA,NA,TGTGCCAGCAGCTTAGGGGCGGGTCCAGAGACCCAGTACTTC,CASSLGAGPETQYF
TRBJ1-4,TRBV29-1,NA,TRBD1,TGCAGCGTTACCTGGGACAGGGACCAAAAACTGTTTTTT,CSVTWDRDQKLFF
TRBJ1-2,TRBV28,few,NA,TGTGCCAGCGGGGGGGACCTGGTCTATGGCTACACCTTC,CASGGDLVYGYTF
TRBJ1-2,TRBV18,NA,NA,TGTGCCAGCTCACCACCGAGGGACGATGGCTACACCTTC,CASSPPRDDGYTF
TRBJ2-5,TRBV20-1,NA,TRBD2,TGCAGTGTCGACGGGAGGGTTCATGGGACCCAGTACTTC,CSVDGRVHGTQYF
TRBJ2-5,TRBV28,NA,NA,TGTGCCAGCAGGTCTTTAATAGCGGAAGAGCAGTACTTC,CASRSLIAEEQYF
TRBJ2-3,TRBV5-5,NA,NA,TGTGCCAGCAGCTTAAAGCCCGGGTTCAGCACAGATACGCAGTATTTT,CASSLKPGFSTDTQYF
TRBJ2-1,TRBV4-2,NA,NA,TGTGCCAGCAGCAAAGCCGGGGAAGTTGCGGGGAACTACAATGAGCAGTTCTTC,CASSKAGEVAGNYNEQFF
TRBJ2-5,TRBV7-9,NA,TRBD2,TGTGCCAGCAGCCCGTGGGAGGGAGGGAGAGAGACCCAGTACTTC,CASSPWEGGRETQYF
TRBJ2-7,TRBV27,few,NA,TGTGCCAGCAGCCGGGGCAGGGGGGCCTACGAGCAGTACTTC,CASSRGRGAYEQYF
TRBJ2-7,TRBV12-3/TRBV12-4,NA,TRBD2,TGTGCCAGCAGTTGGTCTAGCGGGTTAGACGAGCAGTACTTC,CASSWSSGLDEQYF
TRBJ2-1,TRBV25-1,NA,NA,TGTGCCAGCAGTGGGGGATTTGACAATGAGCAGTTCTTC,CASSGGFDNEQFF
TRBJ2-7,TRBV6-2/TRBV6-3,once,NA,TGTGCCAGCAGTTCAGGGCCGCGATCAATCTACGAGCAGTACTTC,CASSSGPRSIYEQYF
TRBJ2-3,TRBV12-3/TRBV12-4,NA,NA,TGTGCCAGCAGTTTAGAACTTGCTAGCACAGATACGCAGTATTTT,CASSLELASTDTQYF
TRBJ2-7,TRBV20-1,many,NA,TGCAGTGCTCCCGGCCGCTCCTACGAGCAGTACTTC,CSAPGRSYEQYF
TRBJ1-5,TRBV20-1,few,NA,TGCAGTGCTAGATGGGGGAGTCAGCCCCAGCATTTT,CSARWGSQPQHF
TRBJ2-1,TRBV5-1,NA,NA,TGCGCCAGCAGCTTGGAGGGCCCCCTTGGAAATGAGCAGTTCTTC,CASSLEGPLGNEQFF
TRBJ1-6,TRBV7-2,NA,TRBD1,TGTGCCAGCAGCTTAGATGGGACAGGGGGGACCGGTTCACCCCTCCACTTT,CASSLDGTGGTGSPLHF
TRBJ2-2,TRBV7-2,once,NA,TGTGCCAGCAGCCAATACCGGATTGGAACAGGGAACACCGGGGAGCTGTTTTTT,CASSQYRIGTGNTGELFF
TRBJ2-7,TRBV21-1,few,NA,TGTGCCAGCAGCCATTATAAGACCTACGAGCAGTACTTC,CASSHYKTYEQYF
TRBJ2-3,TRBV14,NA,TRBD1,TGTGCCAGCAGCCCCGATCTGGGACAGCAAAACACAGATACGCAGTATTTT,CASSPDLGQQNTDTQYF
TRBJ2-7,TRBV20-1,few,TRBD2,TGCAGTGCTGGTCTTCTAGCGGGGCCGGGCGGCGAGCAGTACTTC,CSAGLLAGPGGEQYF
TRBJ2-1,TRBV20-1,NA,TRBD2,TGCAGTGCTACGGCCCGAGGACTAGCGCTCAATGAGCAGTTCTTC,CSATARGLALNEQFF
TRBJ2-2,TRBV2,NA,NA,TGTGCCAGCAAAACTGACAGGTTAACCGGGGAGCTGTTTTTT,CASKTDRLTGELFF
TRBJ2-7,TRBV20-1,NA,NA,TGCAGTGCTCCCAGGGCGGCCTTCCCCTACGAGCAGTACTTC,CSAPRAAFPYEQYF
TRBJ2-7,TRBV18,NA,NA,TGTGCCAGCTCACCTCGGGCCGAACCATCCTACGAGCAGTACTTC,CASSPRAEPSYEQYF
TRBJ2-4,TRBV12-3/TRBV12-4,few,TRBD2,TGTGCCAGCAACCTGGGACTAGCGGGAGTCATAGACATTCAGTACTTC,CASNLGLAGVIDIQYF
TRBJ1-4,TRBV12-3/TRBV12-4,few,NA,TGTGCCAGCAGTGTCAAACCCGGGACCGGTGAAAAACTGTTTTTT,CASSVKPGTGEKLFF
TRBJ2-3,TRBV7-9,few,NA,TGTGCCAGCAGCTTAAGAAGCGGGCCTCGTGATACGCAGTATTTT,CASSLRSGPRDTQYF
TRBJ2-1,TRBV29-1,NA,TRBD2,TGCAGCGGAACGAGCGGGACGCGGTTCTTC,CSGTSGTRFF
TRBJ1-4,TRBV7-2,few,NA,TGTGCCAGCAGCTTAGCGGGGGGTGGGGGACAACTGTTTTTT,CASSLAGGGGQLFF
TRBJ2-4,TRBV18,NA,NA,TGTGCCAGCTCTCAGGGGGCGCCGCGGGAGCAGTACTTC,CASSQGAPREQYF
TRBJ1-2,TRBV12-5,NA,NA,TGTGCTAGTGGATCCCCAAGAGGCTACACCTTC,CASGSPRGYTF
TRBJ1-2,TRBV9,few,NA,TGTGCCAGCAGCGTAGCTCCAACAATGCCCTATGGCTACACCTTC,CASSVAPTMPYGYTF
TRBJ2-3,TRBV30,NA,NA,TGTGCCTGGAGTGTACGAGGAAGAACAGGCACGCAGTATTTT,CAWSVRGRTGTQYF
TRBJ2-7,TRBV15,NA,NA,TGTGCCACCAGCAGAGGGGTCGTAGGATCCTACGAGCAGTACTTC,CATSRGVVGSYEQYF
TRBJ2-4,TRBV7-9,NA,TRBD1,TGTGCCAGCAGCTACGGGACAGGCCTCGAACTAGCCAAAAACATTCAGTACTTC,CASSYGTGLELAKNIQYF
TRBJ2-5,TRBV5-1,NA,NA,TGCGCCAGCAGCTTAAGAGGCGGGGTGTACCAAGAGACCCAGTACTTC,CASSLRGGVYQETQYF
TRBJ2-7,TRBV10-3,NA,NA,TGTGCCATCAGTGACCCGGGACGGACTAACTACGAGCAGTACTTC,CAISDPGRTNYEQYF